Following are 19 T cell receptor beta chains from one sample sequenced in a study of blood T cell repertoires in COVID-19. Sequencing was performed with immunoSEQ multiplex PCR; in TCRdb, only in-frame clones are kept and a portion is missing. The profile covers over 30,000 clones, with 85% to 90% appearing a single time and 13% taken by the ten largest. Sequenced sample: peripheral blood. Receptor source: a man aged 70-80 years with active COVID-19.

V and J are TRBV6-5 and TRBJ2-7; tentative D call: TRBD2 (7 bases). The CDR3 sequence is 15 residues long. Trimming cost V 6 bases and J 4 bases, with 19 bases left between them. Germline assignment: CDR1 MNHEY and CDR2 SVGAGI. The CDR3 DNA sequence: TGTGCCAGCAGACCCGGGGGGCAGGGTAGGTACGAGCAGTACTTC. It codes for CASRPGGQGRYEQYF.

V gene TRBV4-3 combines with J gene TRBJ2-2; TRBD2 might be the D (6 bases). CDR1 LGHNA and CDR2 YSLEER come from the germline V gene. The CDR3 runs 17 residues. V was clipped by 0 bases and J by 4 bases, with 15 bases between them. The CDR3 reads CASSQDSLLASTGELFF. CDR3 nucleotide sequence: TGCGCCAGCAGCCAAGATAGTTTGCTAGCGAGCACCGGGGAGCTGTTTTTT.

This sequence joins TRBV5-4 and TRBJ1-2; 7 nucleotides agree with TRBD1. This CDR3 comprises 16 residues. V lost 4 bases to trimming and J lost 0 bases; unmatched junction nucleotides: 9. The germline V gene encodes CDR1 SGHNT and CDR2 YYREEE (reference sequence). The CDR3 DNA reads as TGTGCCAGCAGCGCTGGGACAGAGAAAGCTAACTATGGCTACACCTTC. Its protein is CASSAGTEKANYGYTF.

The rearrangement uses TRBV27 and TRBJ1-5; D remains unclear. CDR1 and CDR2 from the germline V gene are MNHEY and SMNVEV (reference sequence). This CDR3 has 13 amino acids. The V end was cut by 3 bases, the J end by 5 bases, with 8 bases between. Written as DNA, the CDR3 is TGTGCCAGCAGTTTTTCCCCCGATCAGCCCCAGCATTTT. It translates to CASSFSPDQPQHF.

V gene TRBV7-3 combines with J gene TRBJ2-1; TRBD1 matches at 9 bases. J gave up 5 bases and V 2 bases, and 7 bases lay outside the gene matches. The CDR3 has 16 amino acids. Per the germline V gene, CDR1 is SGHTA and CDR2 is FQGTGA. The DNA of the CDR3 is TGTGCCAGCAGCTTAGTTACAGGACAGGGGAACAATGAGCAGTTCTTC. It encodes CASSLVTGQGNNEQFF.

V gene TRBV3-1 (or the pseudogene TRBV3-2) combines with J gene TRBJ1-2, with 9 bases that match TRBD1. CDR3 size: 16 residues. Trimming took 4 bases from V and 5 from J; bases not matched to a gene: 11. The V gene's germline CDR1 is LGHDT and CDR2 YNNKEL (reference sequence). The CDR3 spells CASSPTAGQGRYGYTF. The CDR3 region has the DNA TGTGCCAGCAGCCCCACCGCCGGACAGGGGAGGTATGGCTACACCTTC.

This sequence joins TRBV25-1 and TRBJ2-3, with 7 bases identical to TRBD1. Germline CDR1 and CDR2: MGHDK and SYGVNS. This CDR3 spans 14 amino acids. V lost 6 bases to trimming and J lost 4 bases; unmatched junction nucleotides: 7. CDR3 nucleotide sequence: TGTGCCAGCAGACCAACAGGGGTTGCAGATACGCAGTATTTT. Translating gives CASRPTGVADTQYF.

V and J are TRBV27 and TRBJ1-2; D might be TRBD1 (6 bases). CDR3 size: 16 residues. The V end lost 5 bases, the J end lost 8 bases, and 24 bases lay between the germline ends. The germline V gene encodes CDR1 MNHEY and CDR2 SMNVEV (reference sequence). The CDR3 DNA follows: TGTGCCAGCAGTCCAGCAGGGGCTGCGAAGTTGGGGGGCTACACCTTC. It is translated as CASSPAGAAKLGGYTF.

This clone was seen only once. The chain uses TRBV11-2 and TRBJ2-1; possibly TRBD1 for D (6 bases). CDR1 and CDR2 from the germline V gene are SGHAT and FQNNGV. The V and J ends lost 3 bases and 4 bases respectively, with 10 bases between them. The CDR3 consists of 14 residues. The CDR3 protein is CASSFLRGYNEQFF. CDR3 coding DNA: TGTGCCAGCAGCTTTTTGAGGGGGTACAATGAGCAGTTCTTC.

This clone was counted once. The rearrangement links TRBV29-1 to TRBJ2-2; TRBD1 matches at 9 bases. J gave up 4 bases and V 0 bases, and 9 bases lay outside the gene matches. CDR1 is SQVTM, CDR2 ANQGSEA, per germline. The CDR3 extends over 17 amino acids. CDR3 coding DNA: TGCAGCGTTGAAGACCCCAACACAGGGGGCCCCACCGGGGAGCTGTTTTTT. Translated, it gives CSVEDPNTGGPTGELFF.

This clone occurred a few times. The chain carries TRBV6-5 and TRBJ2-7, with D possibly TRBD2 on 6 matching bases. Germline V gene sequence: CDR1 MNHEY, CDR2 SVGAGI. V lost 4 bases and J lost 3, with 16 bases in between. This CDR3 is built from 15 residues. In nucleotides, the CDR3 is TGTGCCAGCAGTTCGACTAGTCCCGAACGCTACGAGCAGTACTTC. Protein product: CASSSTSPERYEQYF.

The rearrangement joins TRBV7-3 to TRBJ2-3, with TRBD2 identical over 8 bases. Germline loops: CDR1 SGHTA, CDR2 FQGTGA. The CDR3 sequence is 15 residues long. Unmatched junction bases numbered 3, after V lost 2 bases and J lost 2 bases. CDR3 DNA sequence: TGTGCCAGCAGCTTAGCGGGAGGCTTCACAGATACGCAGTATTTT. Translated, it gives CASSLAGGFTDTQYF.

This clone has only one observation. DNA for the CDR3: TGTGCCAGCAGTACAGGGGGCTATGGCTACACCTTC. This encodes CASSTGGYGYTF. V is TRBV28 and J is TRBJ1-2; 8 bases agree with TRBD1. After removal of 5 bases from V and 4 bases from J, the junction contained 0 bases not matched to a gene. This CDR3 has 12 amino acids. The germline V gene encodes CDR1 MDHEN and CDR2 SYDVKM.

The chain links TRBV3-1 (or the pseudogene TRBV3-2) to TRBJ2-7; no clear D. V was pared by 2 bases and J by 6 bases, with 8 bases between. The CDR3 is made up of 12 amino acids. From germline, CDR1 is LGHDT and CDR2 YNNKEL (reference sequence). The CDR3: CASSQRLCEQYF. The CDR3 nucleotides are TGTGCCAGCAGCCAACGACTCTGCGAGCAGTACTTC.

The chain combines TRBV27 with TRBJ2-1, with 8 bases lining up with TRBD2. The CDR3 is 15 amino acids. After removal of 2 bases from V and 8 bases from J, the junction contained 8 bases not matched to a gene. The germline CDR1 and CDR2 sequences are MNHEY and SMNVEV (reference sequence). CDR3 loop: CASSLRSGRVYEQFF. The CDR3 DNA reads TGTGCCAGCAGTTTACGGAGCGGGAGAGTCTATGAGCAGTTCTTC.

This chain connects TRBV6-4 to TRBJ1-1; D is unclear. V lost 0 bases and J lost 4, with 12 bases in between. The CDR3 runs 15 residues. Germline V gene sequence: CDR1 MRHNA, CDR2 SNTAGT. CDR3 sequence (DNA): TGTGCCAGCAGTGACTCCCCTGGTAGCGGCACTGAAGCTTTCTTT. Its translation is CASSDSPGSGTEAFF.

This clone was seen only a few times. The chain is built from TRBV6-2 or TRBV6-3 and TRBJ1-1; maybe TRBD1 (5 bases). This CDR3 has 13 residues. Germline values: CDR1 MNHEY, CDR2 SVGEGT. Trimming pared 4 bases from V and 0 bases from J, leaving 6 bases between. The CDR3 bases are TGTGCCAGCAGTTCGACAGTGAACACTGAAGCTTTCTTT. Protein: CASSSTVNTEAFF.

The V call is TRBV5-4, the J call TRBJ2-7; a possible D gene is TRBD1 (5 bases). V dropped 3 bases and J dropped 8 bases, with 9 bases sitting between them. The length of the CDR3 is 11 residues. The germline V gene encodes CDR1 SGHNT and CDR2 YYREEE (reference sequence). CDR3 loop: CASSSDSKQYF. The DNA of the CDR3 is TGTGCCAGCAGCTCAGACAGCAAGCAGTACTTC. The full variable domain, in which reference TRBV5-4 and TRBJ2-7 provide the parts outside the CDR3, is ETGVTQSPTHLIKTRGQQVTLRCSSQSGHNTVSWYQQALGQGPQFIFQYYREEENGRGNFPPRFSGLQFPNYSSELNVNALELDDSALYLCASSSDSKQYFGPGTRLTVT.

The genes are TRBV11-2 and TRBJ2-2, with TRBD1 matching over 8 bases. V lost 2 bases, J lost 7 bases, and 18 bases stayed unmatched. The length of the CDR3 is 19 residues. Germline CDR1 is SGHAT and CDR2 is FQNNGV. The CDR3 DNA reads TGTGCCAGCAGCTTAACCCCATTGACAGGGGCTAAGTATGGCGGGGAGCTGTTTTTT. It encodes CASSLTPLTGAKYGGELFF.